Listed below are T cell receptor beta chains from one sample, sequenced in a study of blood T cells in healthy people across ages. TCRdb re-analysed the 5' RACE reads in MiXCR, keeping a single row per CDR3 protein. The sample contains roughly 700,000 distinct CDR3 sequences, roughly 25% of which appear only once. Separately, the same data were catalogued under a study of T cells of mothers and their children.

Sequencing used blood. The receptors here all came from a boy younger than 18 in good health. Each CDR3 is given with its conserved first and last residue. Each record gives: J gene, D gene, clone size, V gene, CDR3 DNA, CDR3 protein. The D gene is left open where the match is weak. Size tells how often a clone was seen (once, few, many) or the class of an expanded clone, and some rows leave it out.

J: TRBJ2-1
D: TRBD2
size: .
V: TRBV4-3
DNA: TGCGCCAGCAGCCAAGAGAACGGGGGGTACAATGAGCAGTTCTTC
CDR3: CASSQENGGYNEQFF

J: TRBJ2-1
D: .
size: .
V: TRBV6-2/TRBV6-3
DNA: TGTGCCAGCAGACAACAGGGAACTGAGCAGTTCTTC
CDR3: CASRQQGTEQFF

J: TRBJ1-3
D: .
size: .
V: TRBV12-5
DNA: TGTGCTAGTGGTTTGGACACGGGAAGACAGGACTCTGGAAACACCATATATTTT
CDR3: CASGLDTGRQDSGNTIYF

J: TRBJ2-5
D: .
size: few
V: TRBV5-5
DNA: TGTGCCAGCAGCTTCCCCCGGGGGGCCCAAGAGACCCAGTACTTC
CDR3: CASSFPRGAQETQYF

J: TRBJ2-1
D: .
size: .
V: TRBV12-5
DNA: TGTGCTAGTGGTACTCGACTAGAGAATGAGCAGTTCTTC
CDR3: CASGTRLENEQFF

J: TRBJ2-7
D: .
size: .
V: TRBV5-6
DNA: TGTGCCAGCACCCTGTTTTCGGGGCCCTACGAGCAGTACTTC
CDR3: CASTLFSGPYEQYF

J: TRBJ1-6
D: .
size: few
V: TRBV6-5
DNA: TGTGCCAGCAGTCGGCCCCCGGCCATCCAGGCACCCCTCCACTTT
CDR3: CASSRPPAIQAPLHF

J: TRBJ2-5
D: TRBD2
size: .
V: TRBV10-3
DNA: TGTGCCATCAGTACCGGGACTACCTACCAAGAGACCCAGTACTTC
CDR3: CAISTGTTYQETQYF

J: TRBJ2-3
D: TRBD1
size: .
V: TRBV9
DNA: TGTGCCAGCAGCGGGGACAGGGGACATGGAGATACGCAGTATTTT
CDR3: CASSGDRGHGDTQYF

J: TRBJ2-7
D: TRBD2
size: .
V: TRBV3-1
DNA: TGTGCCAGCAGCCACCGGAGCGGGACCTCCAGGGACGAGCAGTACTTC
CDR3: CASSHRSGTSRDEQYF

J: TRBJ1-1
D: .
size: few
V: TRBV29-1
DNA: TGCAGCGTTGATAAGGGGGAGGACACTGAAGCTTTCTTT
CDR3: CSVDKGEDTEAFF

J: TRBJ2-1
D: TRBD2
size: .
V: TRBV5-1
DNA: TGCGCCAGCAGCGGGACTAGCGGGATCTACAATGAGCAGTTCTTC
CDR3: CASSGTSGIYNEQFF

J: TRBJ2-7
D: TRBD1
size: .
V: TRBV4-3
DNA: TGCGCCAGCAGCCAAGATTATCGCCCAGGGGGCCACGAGCAGTACTTC
CDR3: CASSQDYRPGGHEQYF

J: TRBJ1-5
D: TRBD1
size: .
V: TRBV28
DNA: TGTGCCAGCAGGGGAGGGGGCGTTCAGCCCCAGCATTTT
CDR3: CASRGGGVQPQHF

J: TRBJ2-7
D: .
size: few
V: TRBV5-1
DNA: TGCGCCAGCAGCTGGACTGGAGGGGCTTACGAGCAGTACTTC
CDR3: CASSWTGGAYEQYF

J: TRBJ2-2
D: .
size: .
V: TRBV6-5
DNA: TGTGCCATCCGGCCCCCCCACGGGGAGCTGTTTTTT
CDR3: CAIRPPHGELFF

J: TRBJ2-1
D: TRBD2
size: .
V: TRBV20-1
DNA: TGCAGTGCCGACCGCCTAGCGGGAATCGGGGTTGAGCAGTTCTTC
CDR3: CSADRLAGIGVEQFF

J: TRBJ2-3
D: .
size: few
V: TRBV29-1
DNA: TGCAGCGCTGCCCCCCGGACAGCAAACTATAAGCACGTCCCGCAGTATTTT
CDR3: CSAAPRTANYKHVPQYF

J: TRBJ2-1
D: TRBD1
size: .
V: TRBV20-1
DNA: TGCAGTGCTAGGGGGTACAGGGGGCGCGTTGAGCAGTTCTTC
CDR3: CSARGYRGRVEQFF

J: TRBJ1-6
D: TRBD1
size: .
V: TRBV29-1
DNA: TGCAGCGCCCAGGACAGGGAAAATTCACCCCTCCACTTT
CDR3: CSAQDRENSPLHF

J: TRBJ1-1
D: .
size: few
V: TRBV7-6
DNA: TGCGCCAGCAGCTTAGCGTCTGGAGCTGAAGCTTTCTTT
CDR3: CASSLASGAEAFF

J: TRBJ1-4
D: .
size: .
V: TRBV29-1
DNA: TGCAGCGTTGAAGACTCAGCTACTAATGAAAAACTGTTTTTT
CDR3: CSVEDSATNEKLFF

J: TRBJ2-5
D: .
size: .
V: TRBV5-5
DNA: TGTGCCAGCACACCCCCGGGCTTACAAGAGACCCAGTACTTC
CDR3: CASTPPGLQETQYF

J: TRBJ2-1
D: TRBD2
size: .
V: TRBV12-3/TRBV12-4
DNA: TGTGCCAGCAGTTTAGCGCGACTAGCGGGGGGGCACGATGAGCAGTTCTTC
CDR3: CASSLARLAGGHDEQFF

J: TRBJ1-6
D: TRBD1
size: .
V: TRBV5-1
DNA: TGCGCCAGCAGCTTAGCGGACAGGGCGGGATCGCCCCTCCACTTT
CDR3: CASSLADRAGSPLHF

J: TRBJ2-7
D: .
size: few
V: TRBV5-5
DNA: TGTGCCAGCAGCCCAGGGAGCGGGACATCCTACGAGCAGTACTTC
CDR3: CASSPGSGTSYEQYF

J: TRBJ2-1
D: TRBD1
size: .
V: TRBV20-1
DNA: TGCAGTGCTAGAGAATCGGACAGGGGGCGCCCCGGGAATGAGCAGTTCTTC
CDR3: CSARESDRGRPGNEQFF

J: TRBJ2-7
D: .
size: .
V: TRBV9
DNA: TGTGCCAGCAGCGTAGGGACGGAATACGAGCAGTACTTC
CDR3: CASSVGTEYEQYF

J: TRBJ1-2
D: TRBD1
size: .
V: TRBV5-5
DNA: TGTGCCAGCAGCTTGTACGGGACAGGGGGTCCGGGTGGCTACACCTTC
CDR3: CASSLYGTGGPGGYTF

J: TRBJ1-2
D: .
size: .
V: TRBV28
DNA: TGTGCCAGCAGTTCGGGACAATGGTGGTATGGCTACACCTTC
CDR3: CASSSGQWWYGYTF

J: TRBJ2-5
D: TRBD1
size: .
V: TRBV3-1
DNA: TGTGCCAGCAGAAAAACCACAGGGGACCAAGAGACCCAGTACTTC
CDR3: CASRKTTGDQETQYF

J: TRBJ2-7
D: .
size: few
V: TRBV20-1
DNA: TGCAGTGCTATTCTATCCTACGAGCAGTACTTC
CDR3: CSAILSYEQYF

J: TRBJ1-1
D: .
size: few
V: TRBV7-6
DNA: TGTGCCAGCAGCAAGGGTACTGAAGCTTTCTTT
CDR3: CASSKGTEAFF

J: TRBJ2-1
D: TRBD2
size: few
V: TRBV9
DNA: TGTGCCAGCAGTCACCCTGGACTAGCGGGGATTTCCTACAATGAGCAGTTCTTC
CDR3: CASSHPGLAGISYNEQFF

J: TRBJ2-6
D: .
size: .
V: TRBV5-4
DNA: TGTGCCAGCTCTACTAAACAGGGATCTGGGGCCAACGTCCTGACTTTC
CDR3: CASSTKQGSGANVLTF

J: TRBJ2-7
D: .
size: few
V: TRBV29-1
DNA: TGCAGCGTTGAAATGACCGACTCCTACGAGCAGTACTTC
CDR3: CSVEMTDSYEQYF